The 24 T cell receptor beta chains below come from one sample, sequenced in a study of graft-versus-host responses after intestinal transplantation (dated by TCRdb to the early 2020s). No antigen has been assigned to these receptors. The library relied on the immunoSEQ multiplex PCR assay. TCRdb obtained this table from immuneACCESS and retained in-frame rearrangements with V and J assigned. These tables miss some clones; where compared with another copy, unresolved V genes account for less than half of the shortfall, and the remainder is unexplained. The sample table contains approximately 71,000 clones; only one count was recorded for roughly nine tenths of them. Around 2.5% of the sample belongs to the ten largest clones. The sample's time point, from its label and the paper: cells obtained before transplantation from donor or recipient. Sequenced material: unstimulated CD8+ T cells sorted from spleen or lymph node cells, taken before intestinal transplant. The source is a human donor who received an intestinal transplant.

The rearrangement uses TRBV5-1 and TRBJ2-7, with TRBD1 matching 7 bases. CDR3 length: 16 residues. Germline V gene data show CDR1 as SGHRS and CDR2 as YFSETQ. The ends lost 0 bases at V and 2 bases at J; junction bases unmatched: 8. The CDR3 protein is CASSLDRGHPTYEQYF. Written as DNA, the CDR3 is TGCGCCAGCAGCTTGGACAGGGGCCATCCCACCTACGAGCAGTACTTC.

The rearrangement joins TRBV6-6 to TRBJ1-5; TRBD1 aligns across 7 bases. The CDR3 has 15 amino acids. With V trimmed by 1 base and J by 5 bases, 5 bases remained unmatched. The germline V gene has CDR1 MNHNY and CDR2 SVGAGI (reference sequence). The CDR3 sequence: CASSYYRGPDQPQHF. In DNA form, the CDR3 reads TGTGCCAGCAGTTACTATAGGGGGCCGGATCAGCCCCAGCATTTT.

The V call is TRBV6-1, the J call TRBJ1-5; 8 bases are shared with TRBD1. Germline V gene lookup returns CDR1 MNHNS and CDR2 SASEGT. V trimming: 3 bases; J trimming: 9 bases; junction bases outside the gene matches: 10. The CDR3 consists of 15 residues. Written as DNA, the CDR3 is TGTGCCAGCAGTGATGGGACAGGCGATGCCGGGCCCCAGCATTTT. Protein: CASSDGTGDAGPQHF.

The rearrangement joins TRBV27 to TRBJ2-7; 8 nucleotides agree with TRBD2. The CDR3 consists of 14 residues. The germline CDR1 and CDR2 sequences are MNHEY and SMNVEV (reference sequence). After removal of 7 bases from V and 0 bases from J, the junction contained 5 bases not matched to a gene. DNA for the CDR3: TGTGCCAGCACCAAGGGACTAGTCTCCTACGAGCAGTACTTC. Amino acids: CASTKGLVSYEQYF.

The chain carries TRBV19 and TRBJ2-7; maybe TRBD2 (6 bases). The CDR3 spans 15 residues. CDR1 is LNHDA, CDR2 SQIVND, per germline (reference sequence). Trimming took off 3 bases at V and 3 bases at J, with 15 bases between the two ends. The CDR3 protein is CASSMGVGTDYEQYF. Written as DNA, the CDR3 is TGTGCCAGTAGTATGGGGGTGGGGACTGACTACGAGCAGTACTTC. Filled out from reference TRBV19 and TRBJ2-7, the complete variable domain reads DGGITQSPKYLFRKEGQNVTLSCEQNLNHDAMYWYRQDPGQGLRLIYYSQIVNDFQKGDIAEGYSVSREKKESFPLTVTSAQKNPTAFYLCASSMGVGTDYEQYFGPGTRLTVT.

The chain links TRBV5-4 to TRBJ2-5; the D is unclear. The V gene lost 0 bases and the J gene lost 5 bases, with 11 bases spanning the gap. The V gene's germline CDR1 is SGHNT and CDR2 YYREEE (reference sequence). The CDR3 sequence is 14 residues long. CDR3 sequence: CASSLGSGWETQYF. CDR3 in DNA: TGTGCCAGCAGCTTGGGGTCGGGTTGGGAGACCCAGTACTTC. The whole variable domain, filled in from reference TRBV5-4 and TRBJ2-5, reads ETGVTQSPTHLIKTRGQQVTLRCSSQSGHNTVSWYQQALGQGPQFIFQYYREEENGRGNFPPRFSGLQFPNYSSELNVNALELDDSALYLCASSLGSGWETQYFGPGTRLLVL.

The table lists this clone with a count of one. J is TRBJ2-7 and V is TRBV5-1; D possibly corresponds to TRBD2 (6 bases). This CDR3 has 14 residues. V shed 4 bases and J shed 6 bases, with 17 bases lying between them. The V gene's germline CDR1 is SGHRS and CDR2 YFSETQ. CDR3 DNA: TGCGCCAGCAGCATATACGGAGGGCTGGGCGAGCAGTACTTC. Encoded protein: CASSIYGGLGEQYF.

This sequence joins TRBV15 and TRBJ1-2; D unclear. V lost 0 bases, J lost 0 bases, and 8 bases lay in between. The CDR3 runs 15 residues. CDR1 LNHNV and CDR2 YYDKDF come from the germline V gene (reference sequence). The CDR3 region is CATSREGESNYGYTF. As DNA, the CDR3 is TGTGCCACCAGCAGAGAGGGAGAATCTAACTATGGCTACACCTTC.

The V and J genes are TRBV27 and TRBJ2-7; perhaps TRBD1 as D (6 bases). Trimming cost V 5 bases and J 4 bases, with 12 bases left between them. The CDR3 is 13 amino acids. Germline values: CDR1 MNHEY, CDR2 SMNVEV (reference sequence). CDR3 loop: CASSAYRDYEQYF. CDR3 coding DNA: TGTGCCAGCAGTGCCTACAGGGATTACGAGCAGTACTTC.

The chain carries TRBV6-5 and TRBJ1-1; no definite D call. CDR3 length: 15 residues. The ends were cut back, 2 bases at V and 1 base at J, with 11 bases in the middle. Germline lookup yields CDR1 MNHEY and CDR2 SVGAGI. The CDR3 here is CASSYRRGGNTEAFF. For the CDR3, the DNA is TGTGCCAGCAGTTACCGACGAGGAGGGAACACTGAAGCTTTCTTT.

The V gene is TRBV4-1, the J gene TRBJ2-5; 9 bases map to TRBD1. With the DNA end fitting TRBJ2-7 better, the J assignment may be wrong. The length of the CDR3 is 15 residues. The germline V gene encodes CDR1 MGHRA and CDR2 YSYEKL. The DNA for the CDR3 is TGCGCCAGCAGCCAAGGACAGGGGGATATGTACGAGCAGTACTTC. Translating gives CASSQGQGDMYEQYF.

DNA for the CDR3: TGTGCCAGCAGTTTTGGGGGGGACAATCAGCCCCAGCATTTT. It codes for CASSFGGDNQPQHF. The rearrangement joins TRBV27 to TRBJ1-5, with D tentatively TRBD1 (5 bases). Germline values: CDR1 MNHEY, CDR2 SMNVEV (reference sequence). V lost 3 bases to trimming and J lost 3 bases, with 9 bases between them. There are 14 residues in the CDR3.

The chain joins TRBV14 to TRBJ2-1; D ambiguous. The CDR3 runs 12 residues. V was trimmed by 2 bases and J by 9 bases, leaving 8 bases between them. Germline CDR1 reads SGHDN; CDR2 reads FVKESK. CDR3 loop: CASSQLTREQFF. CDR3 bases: TGTGCCAGCAGCCAACTGACTCGTGAGCAGTTCTTC.

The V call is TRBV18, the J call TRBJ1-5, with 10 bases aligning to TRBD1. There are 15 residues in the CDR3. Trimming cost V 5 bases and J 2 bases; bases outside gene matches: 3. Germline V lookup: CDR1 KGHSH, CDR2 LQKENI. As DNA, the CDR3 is TGTGCCAGCTCAGACAGGGGGCGAGGCAATCAGCCCCAGCATTTT. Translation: CASSDRGRGNQPQHF.

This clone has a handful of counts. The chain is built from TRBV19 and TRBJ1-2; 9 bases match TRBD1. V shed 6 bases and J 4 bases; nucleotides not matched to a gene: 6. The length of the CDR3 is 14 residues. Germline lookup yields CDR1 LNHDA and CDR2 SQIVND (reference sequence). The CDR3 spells CASSSGTGFYGYTF. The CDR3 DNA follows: TGTGCCAGTAGCTCCGGGACAGGGTTCTATGGCTACACCTTC.

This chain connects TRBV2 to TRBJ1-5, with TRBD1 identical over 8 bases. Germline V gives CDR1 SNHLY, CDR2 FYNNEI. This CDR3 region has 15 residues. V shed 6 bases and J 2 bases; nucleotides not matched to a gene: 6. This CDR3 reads CASSRTGLRNQPQHF. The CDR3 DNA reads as TGTGCCAGCAGCCGGACAGGGTTACGCAATCAGCCCCAGCATTTT.

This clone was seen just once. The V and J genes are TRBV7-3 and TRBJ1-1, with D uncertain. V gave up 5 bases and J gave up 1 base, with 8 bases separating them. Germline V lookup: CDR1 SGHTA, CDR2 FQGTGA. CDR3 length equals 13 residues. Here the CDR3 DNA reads TGTGCCAGCAGCCACGGGGAGAACACTGAAGCTTTCTTT. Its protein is CASSHGENTEAFF. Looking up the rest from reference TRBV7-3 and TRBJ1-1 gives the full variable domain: GAGVSQTPSNKVTEKGKYVELRCDPISGHTALYWYRQSLGQGPEFLIYFQGTGAADDSGLPNDRFFAVRPEGSVSTLKIQRTERGDSAVYLCASSHGENTEAFFGQGTRLTVV.

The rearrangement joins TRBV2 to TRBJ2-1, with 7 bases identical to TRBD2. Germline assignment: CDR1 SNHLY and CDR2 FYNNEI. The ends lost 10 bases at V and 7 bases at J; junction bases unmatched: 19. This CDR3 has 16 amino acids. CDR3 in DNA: TGTGCCATCCTAGGGAGGGCGGGAGTAACTGGTAATGAGCAGTTCTTC. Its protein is CAILGRAGVTGNEQFF.

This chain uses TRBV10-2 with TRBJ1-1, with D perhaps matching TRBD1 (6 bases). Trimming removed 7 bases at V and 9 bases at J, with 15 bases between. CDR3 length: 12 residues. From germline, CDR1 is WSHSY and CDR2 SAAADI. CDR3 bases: TGCGCCAGCAAGACAGGTGGGACCCAAGCTTTCTTT. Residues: CASKTGGTQAFF.

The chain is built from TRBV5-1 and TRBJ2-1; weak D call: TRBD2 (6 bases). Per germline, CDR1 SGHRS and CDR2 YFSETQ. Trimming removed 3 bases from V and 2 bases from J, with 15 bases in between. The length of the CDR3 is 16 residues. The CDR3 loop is CASSSMSGLTYNEQFF. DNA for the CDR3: TGCGCCAGCAGCTCGATGAGCGGGTTAACCTACAATGAGCAGTTCTTC.

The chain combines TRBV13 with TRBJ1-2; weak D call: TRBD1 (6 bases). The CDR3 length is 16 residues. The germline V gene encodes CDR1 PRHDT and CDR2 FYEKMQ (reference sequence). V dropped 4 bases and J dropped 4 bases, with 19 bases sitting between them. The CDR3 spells CASSSPGQIPSYGYTF. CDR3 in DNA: TGTGCCAGCAGCTCCCCCGGACAGATCCCAAGCTATGGCTACACCTTC. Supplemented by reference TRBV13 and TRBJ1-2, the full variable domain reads AAGVIQSPRHLIKEKRETATLKCYPIPRHDTVYWYQQGPGQDPQFLISFYEKMQSDKGSIPDRFSAQQFSDYHSELNMSSLELGDSALYFCASSSPGQIPSYGYTFGSGTRLTVV.

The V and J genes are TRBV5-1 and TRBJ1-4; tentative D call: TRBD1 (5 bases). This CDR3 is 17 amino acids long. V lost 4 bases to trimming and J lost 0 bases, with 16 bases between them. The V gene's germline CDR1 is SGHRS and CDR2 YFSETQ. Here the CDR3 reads CASSPYRQFATNEKLFF. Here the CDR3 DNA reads TGCGCCAGCAGCCCATACCGACAGTTTGCAACTAATGAAAAACTGTTTTTT.

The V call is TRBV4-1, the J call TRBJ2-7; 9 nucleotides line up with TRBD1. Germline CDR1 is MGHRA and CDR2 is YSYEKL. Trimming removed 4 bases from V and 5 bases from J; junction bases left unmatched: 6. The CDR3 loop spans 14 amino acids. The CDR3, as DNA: TGCGCCAGCAGCCCCGGGACAGGGACGAACGAGCAGTACTTC. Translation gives CASSPGTGTNEQYF.

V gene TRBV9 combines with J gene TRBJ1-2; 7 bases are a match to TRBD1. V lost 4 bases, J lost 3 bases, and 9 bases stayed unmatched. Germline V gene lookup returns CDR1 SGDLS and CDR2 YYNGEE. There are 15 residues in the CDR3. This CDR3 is CASSLDGTAYYGYTF. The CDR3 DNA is TGTGCCAGCAGCCTAGACGGGACAGCTTACTATGGCTACACCTTC.